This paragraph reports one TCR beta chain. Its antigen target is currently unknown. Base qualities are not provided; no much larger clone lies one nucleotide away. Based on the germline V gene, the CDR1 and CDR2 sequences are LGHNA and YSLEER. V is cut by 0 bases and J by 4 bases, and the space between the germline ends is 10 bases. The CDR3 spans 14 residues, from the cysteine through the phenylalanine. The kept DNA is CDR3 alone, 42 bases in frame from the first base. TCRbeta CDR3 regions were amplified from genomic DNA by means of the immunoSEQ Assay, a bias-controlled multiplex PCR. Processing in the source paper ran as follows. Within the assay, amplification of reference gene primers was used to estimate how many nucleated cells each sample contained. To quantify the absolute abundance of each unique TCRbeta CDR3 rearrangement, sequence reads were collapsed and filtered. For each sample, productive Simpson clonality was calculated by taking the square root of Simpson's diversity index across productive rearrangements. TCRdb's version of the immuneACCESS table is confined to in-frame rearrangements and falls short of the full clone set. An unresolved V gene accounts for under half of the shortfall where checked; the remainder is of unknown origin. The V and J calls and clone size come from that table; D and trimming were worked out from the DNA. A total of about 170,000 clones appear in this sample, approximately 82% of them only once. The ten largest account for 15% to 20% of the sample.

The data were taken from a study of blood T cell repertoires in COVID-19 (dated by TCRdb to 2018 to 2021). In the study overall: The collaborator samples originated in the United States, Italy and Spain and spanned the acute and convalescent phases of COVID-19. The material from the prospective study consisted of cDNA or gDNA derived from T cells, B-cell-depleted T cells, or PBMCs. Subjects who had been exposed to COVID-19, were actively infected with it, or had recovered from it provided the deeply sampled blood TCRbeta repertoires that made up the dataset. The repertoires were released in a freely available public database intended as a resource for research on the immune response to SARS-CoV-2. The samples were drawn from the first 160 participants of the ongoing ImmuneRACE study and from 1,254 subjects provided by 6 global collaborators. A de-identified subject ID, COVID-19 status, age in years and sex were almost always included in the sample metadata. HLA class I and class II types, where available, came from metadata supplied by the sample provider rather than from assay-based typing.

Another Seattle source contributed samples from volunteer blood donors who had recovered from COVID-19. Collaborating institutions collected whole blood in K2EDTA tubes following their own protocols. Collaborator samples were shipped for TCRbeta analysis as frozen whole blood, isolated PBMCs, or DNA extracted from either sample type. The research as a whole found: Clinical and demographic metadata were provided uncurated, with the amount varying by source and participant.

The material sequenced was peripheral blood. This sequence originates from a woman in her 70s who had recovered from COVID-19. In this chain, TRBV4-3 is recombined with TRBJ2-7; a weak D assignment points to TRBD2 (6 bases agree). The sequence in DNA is TGCGCCAGCAGCCAAGAAGAGACTAGGTACGAGCAGTACTTC. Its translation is CASSQEETRYEQYF.